Following are 5 T cell receptor beta chains from one sample sequenced in a study of cytomegalovirus exposure and HLA in healthy donors. Use of 60 Vbeta and 13 Jbeta primers characterized the PCR. Here immunoSEQ multiplex PCR was the method, and the copy in TCRdb shows in-frame clones only, minus some. The sample has some 160,000 clones, roughly four fifths seen once. Sequenced sample: PBMCs. The source of these receptors is a male donor in good health and CMV-seropositive.

This clone came up once. The chain uses TRBV15 and TRBJ2-1, with 8 bases aligning to TRBD2. The trim removed 0 bases at V and 15 bases at J, leaving 10 bases unmatched. The CDR3 totals 14 residues. In germline, CDR1 is LNHNV, CDR2 YYDKDF (reference sequence). CDR3: CATSRDQVRTSWFF. The CDR3 region has the DNA TGTGCCACCAGCAGAGATCAGGTACGGACTAGCTGGTTCTTC.

This clone is a singleton in its sample. The chain employs TRBV10-3 and TRBJ1-1, with TRBD1 matching 7 bases. CDR1 and CDR2 (germline): ENHRY, SYGVKD. The CDR3 sequence is 13 residues long. V lost 10 bases and J lost 0; bases outside the gene matches: 5. CDR3 loop: CATEGALNTEAFF. CDR3 nucleotide sequence: TGTGCCACTGAGGGGGCCCTGAACACTGAAGCTTTCTTT.

The chain uses TRBV30 and TRBJ2-1, with D possibly being TRBD2 (6 bases). The CDR3 has 13 residues. V lost 0 bases, J lost 12 bases, and 15 bases lay in between. CDR1 and CDR2 from the germline V gene are GTSNPN and SVGIG (reference sequence). This CDR3 reads CAWSVMGGLGQFF. CDR3 DNA sequence: TGTGCCTGGAGTGTAATGGGGGGACTGGGGCAGTTCTTC. The full variable domain, rest sourced from reference TRBV30 and TRBJ2-1, is SQTIHQWPATLVQPVGSPLSLECTVEGTSNPNLYWYRQAAGRGLQLLFYSVGIGQISSEVPQNLSASRPQDRQFILSSKKLLLSDSGFYLCAWSVMGGLGQFFGPGTRLTVL.

The chain is built from TRBV27 and TRBJ1-5, with a tentative D call TRBD1 (5 bases). Trimming shortened V by 5 bases and J by 6 bases, and 14 bases separated the two germline ends. The CDR3 covers 14 residues. CDR1 is MNHEY and CDR2 is SMNVEV in the germline V gene (reference sequence). CDR3 amino acids: CASSVRRGTQPQHF. The CDR3, as DNA: TGTGCCAGCAGTGTAAGAAGGGGCACTCAGCCCCAGCATTTT.

V usage is TRBV5-1 and J usage is TRBJ2-7; D perhaps matches TRBD2 (5 bases). The germline CDR1 and CDR2 sequences are SGHRS and YFSETQ. Trimming took off 3 bases at V and 0 bases at J, with 10 bases between the two ends. The CDR3 spans 14 residues. The DNA for the CDR3 is TGCGCCAGCAGCTACCTCGGGGACTCCTACGAGCAGTACTTC. This translates into CASSYLGDSYEQYF.